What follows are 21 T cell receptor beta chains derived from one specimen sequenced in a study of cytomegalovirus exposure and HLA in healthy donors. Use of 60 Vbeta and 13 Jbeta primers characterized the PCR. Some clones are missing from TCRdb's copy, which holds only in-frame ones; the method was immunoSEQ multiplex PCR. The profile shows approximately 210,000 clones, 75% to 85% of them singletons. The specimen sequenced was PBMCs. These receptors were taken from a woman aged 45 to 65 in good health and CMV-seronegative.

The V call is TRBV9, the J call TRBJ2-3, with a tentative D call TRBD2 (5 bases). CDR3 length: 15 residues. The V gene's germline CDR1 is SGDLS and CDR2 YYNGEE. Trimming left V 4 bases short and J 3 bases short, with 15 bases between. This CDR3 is CASSSEGVVTDTQYF. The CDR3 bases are TGTGCCAGCAGCTCCGAGGGTGTTGTGACAGATACGCAGTATTTT. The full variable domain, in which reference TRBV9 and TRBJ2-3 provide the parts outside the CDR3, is DSGVTQTPKHLITATGQRVTLRCSPRSGDLSVYWYQQSLDQGLQFLIQYYNGEERAKGNILERFSAQQFPDLHSELNLSSLELGDSALYFCASSSEGVVTDTQYFGPGTRLTVL.

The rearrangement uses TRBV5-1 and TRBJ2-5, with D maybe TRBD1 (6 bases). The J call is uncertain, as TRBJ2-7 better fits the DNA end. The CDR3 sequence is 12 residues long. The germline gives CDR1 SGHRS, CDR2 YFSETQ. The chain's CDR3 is CASSSTGPEQYF. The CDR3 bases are TGCGCCAGCAGCTCTACAGGGCCCGAGCAGTACTTC.

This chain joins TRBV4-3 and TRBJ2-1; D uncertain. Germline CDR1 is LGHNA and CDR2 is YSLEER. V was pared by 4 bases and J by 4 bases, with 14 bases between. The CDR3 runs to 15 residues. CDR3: CASSLGAVRYNEQFF. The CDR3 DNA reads TGCGCCAGCAGCCTTGGAGCCGTTCGGTACAATGAGCAGTTCTTC.

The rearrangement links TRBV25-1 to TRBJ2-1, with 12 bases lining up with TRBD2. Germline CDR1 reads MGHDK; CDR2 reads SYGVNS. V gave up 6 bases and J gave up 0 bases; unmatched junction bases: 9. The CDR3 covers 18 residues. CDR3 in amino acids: CASSQDGGLAGSYNEQFF. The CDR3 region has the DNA TGTGCCAGCAGCCAAGACGGGGGACTAGCGGGCTCCTACAATGAGCAGTTCTTC. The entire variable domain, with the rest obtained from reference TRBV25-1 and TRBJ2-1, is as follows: EADIYQTPRYLVIGTGKKITLECSQTMGHDKMYWYQQDPGMELHLIHYSYGVNSTEKGDLSSESTVSRIRTEHFPLTLESARPSHTSQYLCASSQDGGLAGSYNEQFFGPGTRLTVL.

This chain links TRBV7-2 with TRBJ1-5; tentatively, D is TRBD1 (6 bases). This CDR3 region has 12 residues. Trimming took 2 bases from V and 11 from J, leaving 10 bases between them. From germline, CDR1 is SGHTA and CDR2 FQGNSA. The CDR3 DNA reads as TGTGCCAGCAGCTTAACAGGGTGGGCCCAGCATTTT. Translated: CASSLTGWAQHF. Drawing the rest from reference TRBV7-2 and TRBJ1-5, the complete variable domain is GAGVSQSPSNKVTEKGKDVELRCDPISGHTALYWYRQSLGQGLEFLIYFQGNSAPDKSGLPSDRFSAERTGGSVSTLTIQRTQQEDSAVYLCASSLTGWAQHFGDGTRLSIL.

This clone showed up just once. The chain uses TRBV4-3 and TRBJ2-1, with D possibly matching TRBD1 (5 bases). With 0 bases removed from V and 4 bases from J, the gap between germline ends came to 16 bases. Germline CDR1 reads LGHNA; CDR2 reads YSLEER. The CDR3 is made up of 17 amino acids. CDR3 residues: CASSQDFGRAIYNEQFF. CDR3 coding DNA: TGCGCCAGCAGCCAAGATTTTGGCAGGGCAATATACAATGAGCAGTTCTTC.

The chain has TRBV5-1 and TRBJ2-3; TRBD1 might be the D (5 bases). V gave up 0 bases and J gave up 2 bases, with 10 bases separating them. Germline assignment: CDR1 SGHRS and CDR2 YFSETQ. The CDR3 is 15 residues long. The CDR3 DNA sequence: TGCGCCAGCAGCTTGGAACAGGTTTTCACAGATACGCAGTATTTT. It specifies CASSLEQVFTDTQYF.

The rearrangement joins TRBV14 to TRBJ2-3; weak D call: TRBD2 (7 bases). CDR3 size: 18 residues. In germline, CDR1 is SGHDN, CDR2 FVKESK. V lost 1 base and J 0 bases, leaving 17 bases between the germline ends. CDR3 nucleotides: TGTGCCAGCAGCCAAGTGGGGGGGCCCTCCGCGAGCACAGATACGCAGTATTTT. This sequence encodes CASSQVGGPSASTDTQYF.

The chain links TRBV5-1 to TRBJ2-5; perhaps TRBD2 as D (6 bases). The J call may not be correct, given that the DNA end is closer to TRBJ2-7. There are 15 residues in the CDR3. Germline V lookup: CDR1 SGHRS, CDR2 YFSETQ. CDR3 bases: TGCGCCAGCAGACGCGGGAATGGGCGCTCCTACGAGCAGTACTTC. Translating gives CASRRGNGRSYEQYF.

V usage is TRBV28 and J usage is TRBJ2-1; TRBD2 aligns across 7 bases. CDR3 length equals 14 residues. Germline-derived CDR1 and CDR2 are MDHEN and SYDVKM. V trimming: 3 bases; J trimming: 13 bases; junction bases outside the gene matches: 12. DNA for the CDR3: TGTGCCAGCAGTTTTAACGGGGGGAGGGCCCGACAGTTCTTC. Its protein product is CASSFNGGRARQFF.

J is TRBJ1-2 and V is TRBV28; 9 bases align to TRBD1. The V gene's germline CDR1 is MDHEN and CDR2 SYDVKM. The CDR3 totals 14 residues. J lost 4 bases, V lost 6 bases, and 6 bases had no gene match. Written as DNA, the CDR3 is TGTGCCAGCAGGCCTACAGGGGGCATCTATGGCTACACCTTC. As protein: CASRPTGGIYGYTF.

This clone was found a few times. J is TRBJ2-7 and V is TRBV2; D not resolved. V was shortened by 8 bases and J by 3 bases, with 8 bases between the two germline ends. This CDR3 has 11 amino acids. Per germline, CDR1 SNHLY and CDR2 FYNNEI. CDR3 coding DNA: TGTGCCAGCGACATGCGCTACGAGCAGTACTTC. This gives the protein CASDMRYEQYF.

As DNA, the CDR3 is TGTGCCAGCACCAGACTGGGGGGAGAAGCTTTCTTT. Translation gives CASTRLGGEAFF. The genes are TRBV6-1 and TRBJ1-1; a weak D match, TRBD1 (5 bases). The CDR3 runs to 12 residues. Trimming cost V 7 bases and J 8 bases, with 14 bases left between them. CDR1 and CDR2 from the germline V gene are MNHNS and SASEGT.

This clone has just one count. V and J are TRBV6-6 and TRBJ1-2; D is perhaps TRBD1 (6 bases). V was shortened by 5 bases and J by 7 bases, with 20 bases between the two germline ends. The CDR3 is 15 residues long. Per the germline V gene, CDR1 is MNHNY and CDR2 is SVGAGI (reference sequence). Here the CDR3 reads CASSRSRQVWRGYTF. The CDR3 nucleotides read TGTGCCAGCAGTCGATCTAGACAGGTCTGGCGTGGCTACACCTTC.

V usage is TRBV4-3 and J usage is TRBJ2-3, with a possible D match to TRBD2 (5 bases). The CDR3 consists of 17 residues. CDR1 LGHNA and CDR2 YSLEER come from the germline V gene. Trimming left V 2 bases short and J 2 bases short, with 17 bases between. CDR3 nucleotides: TGCGCCAGCAGCCAAAGTGGGATCGGCGGGTACACAGATACGCAGTATTTT. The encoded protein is CASSQSGIGGYTDTQYF.

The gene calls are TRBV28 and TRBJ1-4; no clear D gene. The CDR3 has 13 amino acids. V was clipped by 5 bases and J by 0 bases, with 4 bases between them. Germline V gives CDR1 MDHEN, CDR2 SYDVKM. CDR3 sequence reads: CASSTATNEKLFF. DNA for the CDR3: TGTGCCAGCAGTACAGCAACTAATGAAAAACTGTTTTTT.

CDR3 bases: TGTGCCAGCAGCTTAGAAGTGGCCGAGACCCAGTACTTC. Amino acid sequence: CASSLEVAETQYF. V is TRBV11-2 and J is TRBJ2-5; D gene uncertain. The CDR3 has 13 residues. CDR1 SGHAT and CDR2 FQNNGV come from the germline V gene. Trimming took 0 bases from V and 5 from J, leaving 7 bases between them.

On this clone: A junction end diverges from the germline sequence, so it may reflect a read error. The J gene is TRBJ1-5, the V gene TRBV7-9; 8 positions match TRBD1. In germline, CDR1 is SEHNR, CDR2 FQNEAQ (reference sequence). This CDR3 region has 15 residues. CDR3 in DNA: TGTTCCAGCAGCTTCCAGGGGGCAAAGAATCAGCCCCAGCATTTT. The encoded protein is CSSSFQGAKNQPQHF.

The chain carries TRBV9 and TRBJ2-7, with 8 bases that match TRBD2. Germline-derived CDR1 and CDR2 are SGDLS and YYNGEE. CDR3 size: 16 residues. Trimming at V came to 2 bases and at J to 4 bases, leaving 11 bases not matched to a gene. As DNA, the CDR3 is TGTGCCAGCAGCGTCGGGGGGGGCGGGAGTTCTTACGAGCAGTACTTC. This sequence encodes CASSVGGGGSSYEQYF.

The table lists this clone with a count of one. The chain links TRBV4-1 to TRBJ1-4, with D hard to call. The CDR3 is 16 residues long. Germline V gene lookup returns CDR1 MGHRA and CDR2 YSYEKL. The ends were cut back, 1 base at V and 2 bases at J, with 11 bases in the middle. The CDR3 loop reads CASSQVSLPTNEKLFF. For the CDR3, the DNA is TGCGCCAGCAGCCAAGTAAGCTTGCCGACTAATGAAAAACTGTTTTTT.

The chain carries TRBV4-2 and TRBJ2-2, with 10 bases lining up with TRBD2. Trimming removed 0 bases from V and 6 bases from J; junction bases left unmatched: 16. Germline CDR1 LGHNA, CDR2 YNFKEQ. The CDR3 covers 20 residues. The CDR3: CASSQDGQGGTSERAGELFF. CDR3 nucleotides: TGTGCCAGCAGCCAAGACGGACAGGGTGGGACTAGCGAGAGGGCCGGGGAGCTGTTTTTT.